This TCR beta chain was observed in a study of graft-versus-host responses after intestinal transplantation. Study-wide results and caveats: Some patients had graft-donor T cell macrochimerism, and their allografts showed high graft-versus-host to host-versus-graft clonal ratios. Investigators detected GvH clones in recipient marrow, with some emerging earlier in ileum or blood.

Points on this clone: Its specificity is not known.

The table came from immunoSEQ multiplex PCR; TCRdb's copy has only in-frame clones and leaves some out. The profile shows roughly 90,000 clones, around nine tenths of them singletons. Here the sequenced sample was unstimulated CD8+ T cells sorted from spleen or lymph node cells, taken before intestinal transplant. The sequence came from a human donor who received an intestinal transplant.

CDR3 amino acids: CATSETVYYNEQFF. CDR3 nucleotide sequence: TGTGCCACCAGCGAGACAGTCTACTACAATGAGCAGTTCTTC. This sequence joins TRBV15 and TRBJ2-1; maybe TRBD1 (5 bases). With 5 bases removed from V and 3 bases from J, the gap between germline ends came to 11 bases. The V gene's germline CDR1 is LNHNV and CDR2 YYDKDF (reference sequence). The CDR3 is made up of 14 amino acids.